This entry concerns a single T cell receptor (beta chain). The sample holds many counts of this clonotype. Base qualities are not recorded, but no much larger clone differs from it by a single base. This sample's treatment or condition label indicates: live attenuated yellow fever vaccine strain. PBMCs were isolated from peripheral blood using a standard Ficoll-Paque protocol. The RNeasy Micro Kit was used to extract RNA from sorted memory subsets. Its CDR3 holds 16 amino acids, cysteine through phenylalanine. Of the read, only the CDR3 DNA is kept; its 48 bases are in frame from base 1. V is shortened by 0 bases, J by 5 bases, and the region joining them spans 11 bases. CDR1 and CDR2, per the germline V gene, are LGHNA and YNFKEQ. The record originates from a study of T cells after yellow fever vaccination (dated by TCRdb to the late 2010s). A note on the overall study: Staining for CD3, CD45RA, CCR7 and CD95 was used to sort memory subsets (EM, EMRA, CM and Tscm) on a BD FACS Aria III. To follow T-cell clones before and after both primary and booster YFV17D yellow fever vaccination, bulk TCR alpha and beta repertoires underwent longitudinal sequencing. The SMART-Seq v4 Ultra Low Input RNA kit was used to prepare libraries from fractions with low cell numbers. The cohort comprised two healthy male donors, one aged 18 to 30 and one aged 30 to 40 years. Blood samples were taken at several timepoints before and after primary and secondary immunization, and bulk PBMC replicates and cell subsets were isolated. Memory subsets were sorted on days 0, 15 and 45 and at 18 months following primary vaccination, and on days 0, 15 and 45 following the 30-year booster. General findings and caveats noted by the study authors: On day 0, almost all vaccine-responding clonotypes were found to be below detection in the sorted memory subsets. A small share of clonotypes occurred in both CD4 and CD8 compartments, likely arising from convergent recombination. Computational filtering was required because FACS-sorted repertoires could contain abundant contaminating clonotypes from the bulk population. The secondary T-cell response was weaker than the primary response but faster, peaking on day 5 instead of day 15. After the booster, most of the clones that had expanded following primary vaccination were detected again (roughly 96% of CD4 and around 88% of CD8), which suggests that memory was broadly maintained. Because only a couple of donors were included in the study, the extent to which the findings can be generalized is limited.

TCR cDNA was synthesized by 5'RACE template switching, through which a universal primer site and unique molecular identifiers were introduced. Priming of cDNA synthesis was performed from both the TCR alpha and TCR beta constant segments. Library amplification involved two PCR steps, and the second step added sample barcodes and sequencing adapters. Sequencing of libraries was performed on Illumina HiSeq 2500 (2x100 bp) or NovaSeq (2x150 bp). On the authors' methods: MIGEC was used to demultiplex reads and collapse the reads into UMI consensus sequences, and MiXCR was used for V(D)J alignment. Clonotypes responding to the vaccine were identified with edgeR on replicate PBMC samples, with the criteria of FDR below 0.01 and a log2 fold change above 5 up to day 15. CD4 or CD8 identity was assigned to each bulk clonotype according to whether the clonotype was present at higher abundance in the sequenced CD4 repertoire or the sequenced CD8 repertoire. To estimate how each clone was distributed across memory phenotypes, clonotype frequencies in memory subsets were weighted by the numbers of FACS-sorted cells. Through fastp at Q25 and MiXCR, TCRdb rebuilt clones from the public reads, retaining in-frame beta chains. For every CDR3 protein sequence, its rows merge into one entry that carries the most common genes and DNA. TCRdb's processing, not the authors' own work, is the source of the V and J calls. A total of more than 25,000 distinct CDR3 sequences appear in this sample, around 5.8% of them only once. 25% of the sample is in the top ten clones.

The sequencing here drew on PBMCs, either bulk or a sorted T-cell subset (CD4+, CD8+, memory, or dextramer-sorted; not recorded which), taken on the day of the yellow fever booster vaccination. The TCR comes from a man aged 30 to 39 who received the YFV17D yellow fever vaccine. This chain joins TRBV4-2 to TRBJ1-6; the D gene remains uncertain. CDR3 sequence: CASSQEPGLNNSPLHF. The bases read TGTGCCAGCAGCCAAGAGCCGGGATTAAATAATTCACCCCTCCACTTT.